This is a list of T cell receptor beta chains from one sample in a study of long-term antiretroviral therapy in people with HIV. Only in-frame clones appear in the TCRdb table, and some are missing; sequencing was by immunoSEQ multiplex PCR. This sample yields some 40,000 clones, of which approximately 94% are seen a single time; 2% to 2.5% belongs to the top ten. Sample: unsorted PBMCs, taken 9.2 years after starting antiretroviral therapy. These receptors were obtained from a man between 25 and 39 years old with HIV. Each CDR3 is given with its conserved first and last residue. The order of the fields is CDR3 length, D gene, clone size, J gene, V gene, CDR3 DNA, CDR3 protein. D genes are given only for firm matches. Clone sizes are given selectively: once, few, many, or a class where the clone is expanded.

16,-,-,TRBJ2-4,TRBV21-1,TGTGCCAGCAGCAAAGCGCAGGGGCGAAACAAAAACATTCAGTACTTC,CASSKAQGRNKNIQYF
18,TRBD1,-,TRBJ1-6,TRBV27,TGTGCCAGCAGTTTATCCCCAAGACAGGGAAGTTGGAATTCACCCCTCCACTTT,CASSLSPRQGSWNSPLHF
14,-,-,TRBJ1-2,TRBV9,TGTGCCAGCAGCGTAGATGGGGATAACTATGGCTACACCTTC,CASSVDGDNYGYTF
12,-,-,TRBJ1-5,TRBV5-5,TGTGCCAGCAGCTTGGGCAATCAGCCCCAGCATTTT,CASSLGNQPQHF
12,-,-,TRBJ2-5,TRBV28,TGTGCCAGCAGCCGCAGAGGGGAGACCCAGTACTTC,CASSRRGETQYF
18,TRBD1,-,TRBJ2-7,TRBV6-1,TGTGCCAGCAGTGAACAAACACCCGGGACAGGGTTTTACTACGAGCAGTACTTC,CASSEQTPGTGFYYEQYF
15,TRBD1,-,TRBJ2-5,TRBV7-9,TGTGCCAGCAGCTGGACAGGGGCCCTACAAGAGACCCAGTACTTC,CASSWTGALQETQYF
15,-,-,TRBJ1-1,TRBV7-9,TGTGCCAGCAGCTTAGCGGGGGTTGGGGGCACTGAAGCTTTCTTT,CASSLAGVGGTEAFF
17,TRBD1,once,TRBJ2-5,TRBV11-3,TGTGCCAGCAGCTTAGGGACCCACAGGGGGCGAAAAGAGACCCAGTACTTC,CASSLGTHRGRKETQYF
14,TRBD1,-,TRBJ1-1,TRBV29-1,TGCAGCGTTGGTGCCCGGGACAGGGGCGCTGAAGCTTTCTTT,CSVGARDRGAEAFF
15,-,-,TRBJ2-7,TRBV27,TGTGCCAGCAGTTTATACGGGGAGAGCTCCTACGAGCAGTACTTC,CASSLYGESSYEQYF
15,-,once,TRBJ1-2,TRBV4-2,TGTGCCAGCAGCCAAGAGCTGCGACAGGCTTACGGCTACACCTTC,CASSQELRQAYGYTF
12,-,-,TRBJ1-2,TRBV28,TGTGCCAGCAGTTGGGGTGGTGATGGCTACACCTTC,CASSWGGDGYTF
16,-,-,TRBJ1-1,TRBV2,TGTGCCAGCAGTGCTGCGGGGGGCGCATGGGACACTGAAGCTTTCTTT,CASSAAGGAWDTEAFF
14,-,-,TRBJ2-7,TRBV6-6,TGTGCCAGCAGTTACTCGCGCTGGAACTACGAGCAGTACTTC,CASSYSRWNYEQYF
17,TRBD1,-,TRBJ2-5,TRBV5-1,TGCGCCAGCAGCCCGGGGGCAGGGGGCACGGGGCAAGAGACCCAGTACTTC,CASSPGAGGTGQETQYF
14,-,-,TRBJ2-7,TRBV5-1,TGCGCCAGCAGCTTGGGAACGACGGGCTACGAGCAGTACTTC,CASSLGTTGYEQYF
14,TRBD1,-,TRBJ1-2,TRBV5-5,TGTGCCAGCAGCGACCCCGGACAGGGGGATGGCTACACCTTC,CASSDPGQGDGYTF
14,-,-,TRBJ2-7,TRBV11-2,TGTGCCAGCAGCTTAGATCGGGGGACAAACGAGCAGTACTTC,CASSLDRGTNEQYF
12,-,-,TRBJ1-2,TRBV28,TGTGCCAGCAGTTCGGGGGGCAAGGGCTACACCTTC,CASSSGGKGYTF
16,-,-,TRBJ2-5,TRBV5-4,TGTGCCAGCCAGGCGGGGGGGACAGGTCCAGAAGAGACCCAGTACTTC,CASQAGGTGPEETQYF
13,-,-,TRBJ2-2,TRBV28,TGTGCCAGCGGGGAAGGATTGGCCGGGGAGCTGTTTTTT,CASGEGLAGELFF
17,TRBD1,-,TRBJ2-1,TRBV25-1,TGTGCCAGCAGTGGGGACAGGGGGCGCGGTAGATACAATGAGCAGTTCTTC,CASSGDRGRGRYNEQFF
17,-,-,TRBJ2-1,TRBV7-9,TGTGCCAGCAGCCCTCAAACTTTTTACAGGCCGGACAATGAGCAGTTCTTC,CASSPQTFYRPDNEQFF
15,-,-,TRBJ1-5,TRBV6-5,TGTGCCAGCAGTCTTCAGGGGATAAGCAATCAGCCCCAGCATTTT,CASSLQGISNQPQHF
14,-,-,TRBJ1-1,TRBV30,TGTGCCTGGAGCGTCCTGGGGTTGAACACTGAAGCTTTCTTT,CAWSVLGLNTEAFF
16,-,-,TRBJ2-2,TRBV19,TGTGCCAGTAGTATAGGTGGCGGTGCGAACACCGGGGAGCTGTTTTTT,CASSIGGGANTGELFF
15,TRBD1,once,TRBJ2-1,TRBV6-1,TGTGCCAGCAGTGTCGGCACAGGGGTTCTCTGGGAGCAGTTCTTC,CASSVGTGVLWEQFF
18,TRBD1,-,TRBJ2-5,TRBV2,TGTGCCAGTAATCTAAATAGAATGGGGACAGGGGGCATCGAGACCCAGTACTTC,CASNLNRMGTGGIETQYF
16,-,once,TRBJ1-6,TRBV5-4,TGTGCCAGCAGCTTTTCTGGGGGTACCTATAATTCACCCCTCCACTTT,CASSFSGGTYNSPLHF
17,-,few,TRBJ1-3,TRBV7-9,TGTGCCAGCAGCTTAGGGCGAACGGGATCCTCTGGAAACACCATATATTTT,CASSLGRTGSSGNTIYF
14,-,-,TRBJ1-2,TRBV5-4,TGTGCCAGCAGCTTGGACCCGGGGCCTTGGGGCTACACCTTC,CASSLDPGPWGYTF
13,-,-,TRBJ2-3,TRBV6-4,TGTGCCAGCAGCGGGGGCCCCACAGATACGCAGTATTTT,CASSGGPTDTQYF
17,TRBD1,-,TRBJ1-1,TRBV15,TGTGCCACCAGCAGAGATCGCCTTGGGACAGCGAACACTGAAGCTTTCTTT,CATSRDRLGTANTEAFF
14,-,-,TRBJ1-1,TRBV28,TGTGCCAGCAGTTTGGTCGGGGGCACGGCCTCAGCTTTCTTT,CASSLVGGTASAFF
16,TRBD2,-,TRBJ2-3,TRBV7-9,TGTGCCAGCAGCTTACTTAGCGGGGGGCTCGCAGATACGCAGTATTTT,CASSLLSGGLADTQYF
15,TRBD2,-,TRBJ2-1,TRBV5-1,TGCGCCAGCAGCTGGGGCGGGGGGAACTACAATGAGCAGTTCTTC,CASSWGGGNYNEQFF
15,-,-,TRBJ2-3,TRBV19,TGTGCCAGTAGTCTACCGGGACAACTCACAGATACGCAGTATTTT,CASSLPGQLTDTQYF
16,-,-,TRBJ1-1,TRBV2,TGTGCCAGCAGTGATTTAGGTCAGGAGTTGGGCACTGAAGCTTTCTTT,CASSDLGQELGTEAFF